This T cell receptor beta chain was documented in a study of response to subunit inactivated influenza vaccine. This clonotype has ten or more counts. Antigen unknown. The J segment lost 4 bases and the V segment lost 6 bases, leaving 6 bases of the junction unmatched. The CDR3 consists of 14 residues. Germline lookup yields CDR1 MGHRA and CDR2 YSYEKL. The study's findings and limits: Authors suggested each seasonal flu vaccination may recruit only limited numbers of new T cells.

TCRdb re-derived calls from the RT-PCR reads in MiXCR, one entry per CDR3 protein. The table lists roughly 500,000 distinct CDR3 sequences, more than 15% of them singletons. The material sequenced was CD4+ T cells sorted from PBMCs, taken roughly 24 months after vaccination. The clonotype was recovered from a man aged 50 to 69 who received an inactivated influenza vaccine. The V gene is TRBV4-1, the J gene TRBJ1-5; 7 bases map to TRBD1. The CDR3 reads CASSPGQPNQPQHF. CDR3 nucleotides: TGCGCCAGCAGTCCGGGACAGCCTAATCAGCCCCAGCATTTT.